The 4 T cell receptor beta chains below come from one sample, sequenced in a study of OX40 agonist ivuxolimab in advanced cancers. Repertoires were generated with immunoSEQ multiplex PCR, while TCRdb's copy carries only in-frame clones and drops some. The table has approximately 10,000 clones, around 76% seen once; the top ten hold about 29%. This material consisted of CD4+ or CD8+ T cells sorted from blood, taken in a trial of the OX40 agonist ivuxolimab. The receptors shown here come from an adult with an advanced solid tumor such as melanoma, head and neck, liver or kidney cancer.

The chain employs TRBV14 and TRBJ1-1, with no clear D. Per the germline V gene, CDR1 is SGHDN and CDR2 is FVKESK. The CDR3 spans 14 residues. V was cut by 6 bases and J by 1 base, with 12 bases left in between. This chain's CDR3 is CASSYSSRNTEAFF. The CDR3 coding sequence is TGTGCCAGCAGTTACAGCTCACGGAACACTGAAGCTTTCTTT.

The chain couples TRBV28 to TRBJ2-7, with a tentative D call TRBD1 (5 bases). V was trimmed by 2 bases and J by 0 bases, leaving 5 bases between them. From germline, CDR1 is MDHEN and CDR2 SYDVKM. The CDR3 is 13 amino acids. The DNA of the CDR3 is TGTGCCAGCAGTTTAGACAGCTCCTACGAGCAGTACGTC. Residues: CASSLDSSYEQYV.

The V call is TRBV7-3, the J call TRBJ2-3; TRBD2 matches at 8 bases. This CDR3 has 13 residues. CDR1 SGHTA and CDR2 FQGTGA come from the germline V gene. V was clipped by 3 bases and J by 4 bases; unmatched bases: 0. The CDR3 region is CASSFGGADTQYF. CDR3 sequence (DNA): TGTGCCAGCAGCTTCGGGGGGGCAGATACGCAGTATTTT.

V usage is TRBV6-5 and J usage is TRBJ1-6, with D tentatively TRBD1 (6 bases). Trimming left V 5 bases short and J 7 bases short, with 12 bases between. Germline CDR1 is MNHEY and CDR2 is SVGAGI. The CDR3 covers 14 residues. CDR3 bases: TGTGCCAGCAGTCCCTTGGGGGGCAATTCACCCCTCCACTTT. Its translation: CASSPLGGNSPLHF.